This passage covers 6 T cell receptor beta chains from one sample sequenced in a study of CXCR3-negative and CXCR3-positive naive CD8 T cells. The libraries of TRB cDNA were prepared using 5' RACE with UMI labels. One entry per CDR3 protein, without DNA, is what TCRdb gives after re-calling the 5' RACE reads. This table lists 100,000 to 150,000 distinct CDR3 sequences. Input material: naive CXCR3- CD8+ T cells from blood. Subset defined: CD45RO-CCR7+CD27+CD95- naive CD8+ T cells lacking CXCR3 (TNR3-). The receptor source for this set is a human donor in good health. Some clones in this sample may be carry-over from other donors' samples.

The chain has TRBV5-6 and TRBJ2-1; checking the TCRdb D call of TRBD2 is not possible without DNA. The CDR3 runs 20 residues. Per the germline V gene, CDR1 is SGHDT and CDR2 is YYEEEE. CDR3 residues: CASSLFTGTSGILLYNEQFF.

The chain carries TRBV7-9 and TRBJ2-7; as DNA is missing, the TRBD1 call by TCRdb cannot be tested. Germline V gene sequence: CDR1 SEHNR, CDR2 FQNEAQ (reference sequence). This CDR3 has 15 residues. The CDR3 region is CASSNGEGTKYEQYF.

This rearrangement joins TRBV19 to TRBJ2-1; TCRdb outputs TRBD2, but without DNA this stays unchecked. Germline V gene sequence: CDR1 LNHDA, CDR2 SQIVND (reference sequence). The CDR3 loop spans 14 amino acids. This CDR3 reads CASSIFSGGNEQFF.

The V call is TRBV29-1, the J call TRBJ1-3. Germline CDR1 SQVTM, CDR2 ANQGSEA. This CDR3 spans 12 amino acids. Here the CDR3 reads CSVEGTENTIYF.

The chain joins TRBV5-4 to TRBJ2-7; the D gene TCRdb calls, TRBD1, cannot be checked with no DNA. The V gene's germline CDR1 is SGHNT and CDR2 YYREEE (reference sequence). The CDR3 has 14 amino acids. CDR3 in amino acids: CASSVGQFNYEQYF.

The chain is built from TRBV20-1 and TRBJ2-1; the D call from TCRdb, TRBD1, cannot be confirmed without DNA. CDR1 is DFQATT and CDR2 is SNEGSKA in the germline V gene (reference sequence). CDR3 length: 15 residues. CDR3: CSAVTDRASGNEQFF.